These T cell receptor beta chains were read from a single sample in a study of T cell responses to AZD1222 COVID-19 vaccine. Assay used: immunoSEQ multiplex PCR; TCRdb lists only in-frame clones, some missing. The table records 130,000 or so clones, about 93% of them present only once. Specimen: peripheral blood, collected on day 0 of AZD1222 vaccination. The receptor set was obtained from an adult in good health. The CDR3 runs from the conserved cysteine through the conserved F or W. A D gene is named only where the DNA matches it firmly. Not every row has a clone size; where given, it reads once, few, many or a size class.

j_call,clone_size,v_call,d_call,cdr3_nt,cdr3_aa
TRBJ1-1,few,TRBV4-1,NA,TGCGCCAGCAGCCTGCAGGAAGACACTGAAGCTTTCTTT,CASSLQEDTEAFF
TRBJ1-1,once,TRBV27,NA,TGTGCCAGCACCTGGGGACGGAGACCCTTTATGAACACTGAAGCTTTCTTT,CASTWGRRPFMNTEAFF
TRBJ2-2,NA,TRBV6-1,TRBD2,TGTGCCAGCAGTGACGTGGGGGGGTCGAACACCGGGGAGCTGTTTTTT,CASSDVGGSNTGELFF
TRBJ1-1,NA,TRBV6-5,NA,TGTGCCAGCAGTTTCCACGGGCCCCCGCTTACCCCTGAAGCTTTCTTT,CASSFHGPPLTPEAFF
TRBJ2-7,NA,TRBV12-2,NA,TGTGCAAGTCGCTCTCCTCGCGGGGGTTTGTACGAGCAGTACTTC,CASRSPRGGLYEQYF
TRBJ2-7,NA,TRBV5-1,TRBD2,TGCGCCAGCAGCTCCCTTAGCGGGAATTCCTACGAGCAGTACTTC,CASSSLSGNSYEQYF
TRBJ1-1,NA,TRBV2,NA,TGTGCCAGCAGTCAGGAGGGGTCCACTGAAGCTTTCTTT,CASSQEGSTEAFF
TRBJ2-6,NA,TRBV19,TRBD1,TGTGCCAGTAGTCCAGGGACAGGGGCTGGGGCCAACGTCCTGACTTTC,CASSPGTGAGANVLTF
TRBJ1-1,once,TRBV6-6,NA,TGTGCCAGCACTAAGTCCCTTACAGGGCGCCCCACTGAAGCTTTCTTT,CASTKSLTGRPTEAFF
TRBJ1-2,NA,TRBV5-1,NA,TGCGCCAGCAGCTTGGCGCTGGGCCGCCACGGCTACACCTTC,CASSLALGRHGYTF
TRBJ1-2,NA,TRBV2,NA,TGTGCCAGCAGTGAAATATGGGTTGTGGACTATGGCTACACCTTC,CASSEIWVVDYGYTF
TRBJ1-1,once,TRBV11-2,NA,TGTGCCAGCAGCTTAGAGCTCTCTGAAGCTTTCTTT,CASSLELSEAFF
TRBJ1-1,NA,TRBV7-9,TRBD1,TGTGCCAGCAGCAACATGGGACAGAGGAACACTGAAGCTTTCTTT,CASSNMGQRNTEAFF
TRBJ2-2,NA,TRBV7-8,TRBD1,TGTGCCAGCAGTCAGGGGGCCTCGAACACCGGGGAGCTGTTTTTT,CASSQGASNTGELFF
TRBJ2-7,NA,TRBV5-4,NA,TGTGCCAGCAGCTTCCAGGGGAGCCACGAGCAGTACTTC,CASSFQGSHEQYF
TRBJ1-2,NA,TRBV7-9,NA,TGTGCCAGCAGCTTAGTGGGACTGGGGGATGGCTACACCTTC,CASSLVGLGDGYTF
TRBJ1-1,few,TRBV4-1,TRBD1,TGCGCCAGCAGCCAAGGTCCCGGGACAGAGAACACTGAAGCTTTCTTT,CASSQGPGTENTEAFF
TRBJ1-2,NA,TRBV7-2,TRBD1,TGTGCCAGCAGCTTAGAGCACAGGGGCACGGGAGGCTACACCTTC,CASSLEHRGTGGYTF
TRBJ2-2,NA,TRBV6-5,NA,TGTGCCGCGAAGGTCGGATTAGCCACCGGGGAGCTGTTTTTT,CAAKVGLATGELFF
TRBJ1-3,NA,TRBV9,NA,TGTGCCAGCAGCTTAGAGGGGCGGGATCCGAACACCATATATTTT,CASSLEGRDPNTIYF
TRBJ2-3,NA,TRBV10-1,NA,TGCGCCAGCAGTGATGCGAGGGGGTCGGCAGATACGCAGTATTTT,CASSDARGSADTQYF
TRBJ1-3,NA,TRBV19,NA,TGTGCCAGTAGTCCAAGGGGAATCTCTGGAAACACCATATATTTT,CASSPRGISGNTIYF
TRBJ2-3,NA,TRBV19,TRBD1,TGTGCCAGTAGGCTTCAGGGGGCGCGCACAGATACGCAGTATTTT,CASRLQGARTDTQYF
TRBJ2-3,NA,TRBV5-4,NA,TGTGCCAGCAGCGTGGCCCCGTTAACAGATACGCAGTATTTT,CASSVAPLTDTQYF
TRBJ1-1,NA,TRBV6-5,TRBD1,TGTGCCAGCAGTTCTAACCCGGGACAGTCCCGCACTGAAGCTTTCTTT,CASSSNPGQSRTEAFF
TRBJ2-2,few,TRBV30,TRBD1,TGTGCCGGCCTCCTTGGACAGGCGAACACCGGGGAGCTGTTTTTT,CAGLLGQANTGELFF
TRBJ2-7,NA,TRBV6-5,NA,TGTGCCAGCAGTATAAACGGTGGGGGCTACTACGAGCAGTACTTC,CASSINGGGYYEQYF
TRBJ2-7,NA,TRBV15,TRBD1,TGTGCCACCAGCAGAGAGGGACAGATCTCCTACGAGCAGTACTTC,CATSREGQISYEQYF
TRBJ1-1,once,TRBV5-1,NA,TGCGCCAGCAGCTTGGACCCTCAAGGGGAAGCTTTCTTT,CASSLDPQGEAFF
TRBJ1-1,NA,TRBV12-3/TRBV12-4,NA,TGTGCCAGCAGTTTGAGGGCTGCGGTTGAAGCTTTCTTT,CASSLRAAVEAFF
TRBJ1-1,NA,TRBV3-1/TRBV3-2,NA,TGTGCCAGCAGCCACGCCGGGGGCGCTGAAGCTTTCTTT,CASSHAGGAEAFF
TRBJ2-5,NA,TRBV3-1/TRBV3-2,NA,TGTGCCAGCAGCCTTCACCGGGGGACCCAGTACTTC,CASSLHRGTQYF
TRBJ1-1,NA,TRBV19,NA,TGTGCCAGTAGAGACACAGGGATCTGGTCTGAAGCTTTCTTT,CASRDTGIWSEAFF
TRBJ2-5,NA,TRBV4-1,TRBD2,TGCGCCAGCAGCCAAGTAGCGGGGGGGCCCGAGACCCAGTACTTC,CASSQVAGGPETQYF
TRBJ1-5,NA,TRBV4-1,NA,TGCGCCAGCAGCCAAGGCTTACAGATTAGCAATCAGCCCCAGCATTTT,CASSQGLQISNQPQHF